The following is a TCR beta chain sequence with its context. The record originates from a study of CD8+ T cells in alopecia areata. RNA was extracted and reverse transcribed into cDNA as the sequencing template. Sequenced by immunoSEQ multiplex PCR; TCRdb stores in-frame clones only, minus some. The sample holds roughly 250,000 clones, 67% seen once. The germline CDR1 and CDR2 sequences are SGHDT and YYEEEE. Deletions cut 5 bases from V and 2 bases from J, with 16 bases between. CDR3 size: 15 residues. The genes are TRBV5-6 and TRBJ1-2; D remains unclear. The source was CD4+ T cells sorted from blood, collected at week 0. The TCR originated in a human donor with alopecia areata. CDR3: CASSPDPAPNYGYTF. The DNA of the CDR3 is TGTGCCAGCAGTCCGGACCCTGCCCCGAACTATGGCTACACCTTC.